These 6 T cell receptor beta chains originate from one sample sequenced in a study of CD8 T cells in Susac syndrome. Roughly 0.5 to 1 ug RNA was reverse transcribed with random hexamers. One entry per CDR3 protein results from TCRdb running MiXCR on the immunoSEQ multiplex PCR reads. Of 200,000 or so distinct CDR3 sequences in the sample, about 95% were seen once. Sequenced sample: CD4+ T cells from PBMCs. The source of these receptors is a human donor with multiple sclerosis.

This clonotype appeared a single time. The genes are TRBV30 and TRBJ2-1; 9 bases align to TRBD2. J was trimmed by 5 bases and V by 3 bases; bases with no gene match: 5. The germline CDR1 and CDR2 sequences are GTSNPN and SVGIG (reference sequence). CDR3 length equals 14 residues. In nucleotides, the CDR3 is TGTGCCTGGAGGCGGACTAGCGCTGACAATGAGCAGTTCTTC. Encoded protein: CAWRRTSADNEQFF.

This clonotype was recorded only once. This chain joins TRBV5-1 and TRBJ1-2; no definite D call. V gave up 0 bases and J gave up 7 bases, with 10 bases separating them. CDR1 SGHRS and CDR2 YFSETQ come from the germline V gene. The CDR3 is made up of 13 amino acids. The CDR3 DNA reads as TGCGCCAGCAGCTTGGCCGAGGCAGGTGGCTACACCTTC. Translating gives CASSLAEAGGYTF.

For the CDR3, the DNA is TGTGCCAGGGACCACAGGGATAGCTACGAGCAGTACTTC. Its protein product is CARDHRDSYEQYF. The genes are TRBV21-1 and TRBJ2-7; the D segment call TRBD1 is taken from the table without a DNA check. TRBV21-1 is designated a pseudogene. The CDR3 contains 13 residues.

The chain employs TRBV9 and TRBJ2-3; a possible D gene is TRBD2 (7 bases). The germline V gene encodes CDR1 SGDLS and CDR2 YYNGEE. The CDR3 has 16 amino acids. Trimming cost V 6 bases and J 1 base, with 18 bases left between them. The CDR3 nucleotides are TGTGCCAGCACCAGCCAGGGGAGGGGGGGCACAGATACGCAGTATTTT. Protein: CASTSQGRGGTDTQYF.

The chain's CDR3 is CAVSNRAVGYTF. CDR3 DNA sequence: TGTGCCGTCAGCAATAGAGCGGTCGGCTACACCTTC. The chain links TRBV28 to TRBJ1-2; D is unresolved. CDR3 length: 12 amino acids. Germline lookup yields CDR1 MDHEN and CDR2 SYDVKM. V lost 11 bases, J lost 8 bases, and 18 bases lay in between.

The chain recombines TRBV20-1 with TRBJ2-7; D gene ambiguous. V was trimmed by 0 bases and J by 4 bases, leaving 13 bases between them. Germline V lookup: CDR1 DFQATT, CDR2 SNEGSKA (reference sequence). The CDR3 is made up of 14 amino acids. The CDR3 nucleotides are TGCAGTGCTAGAGATCCCCAGGAGAGGTACGAGCAGTACTTC. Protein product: CSARDPQERYEQYF.